The source of this T cell receptor beta chain is a study of blood T cell repertoires in COVID-19 (TCRdb year 2020). Regarding the study in general: Samples covering the acute and convalescent phases of COVID-19 were provided by collaborators in the United States, Italy and Spain. The prospective study material was composed of cDNA or gDNA derived from T cells, B-cell-depleted T cells, or PBMCs. Subjects who had been exposed to COVID-19, were actively infected with it, or had recovered from it provided the deeply sampled blood TCRbeta repertoires that made up the dataset. The repertoires were released in a freely available public database intended as a resource for research on the immune response to SARS-CoV-2. The samples were drawn from two sources: the first 160 participants of the ongoing ImmuneRACE study, and fewer than 1,500 subjects contributed by 6 global collaborators. A de-identified subject ID, COVID-19 status, age in years and sex were almost always included in the sample metadata. Where available, HLA class I and class II types were taken from metadata supplied by the sample provider and were not determined by assay-based typing. Here is what the overall study found, with its caveats: The quantity of clinical and demographic metadata differed by source and by participant and was supplied without curation.

TCRbeta CDR3 regions were amplified from genomic DNA using the immunoSEQ Assay, a bias-controlled multiplex PCR. As for how the authors treated the data: The number of nucleated cells in each sample was estimated by amplification of reference gene primers within the assay. To quantify the absolute abundance of each unique TCRbeta CDR3 rearrangement, sequence reads were collapsed and filtered. Productive Simpson clonality was computed per sample as the square root of Simpson's diversity index over productive rearrangements. Not all clones reach the TCRdb copy of this immuneACCESS table, which keeps in-frame sequences only. Checked studies attribute under half of the gap to unresolved V genes and leave the rest unexplained. From that table come the V and J calls and clone size; the DNA was used to work out D and trimming. Counted in this sample were approximately 170,000 clones; about 87% of them appeared once. Under 30% of the sample is taken by the ten largest.

Collaborating institutions collected whole blood in K2EDTA tubes following their own protocols. For TCRbeta analysis, collaborator samples were shipped as frozen whole blood, as isolated PBMCs, or as DNA extracted from either sample type. In the case of this clone: The specificity of this receptor is unknown. The sample holds no much larger clone one base away, and base qualities are not on file.

This TCR derives from a man aged 55 to 70 with acute or convalescent COVID-19. Sequenced input: peripheral blood.

DNA sequence: TGTGCCAGCAGTCCCCGGGAGGACACTGAAGCTTTCTTT. Translation gives CASSPREDTEAFF. The V and J segments used are TRBV6-2 or TRBV6-3 and TRBJ1-1, with no D gene named confidently. The germline V gene encodes CDR1 MNHEY and CDR2 SVGEGT. The CDR3 spans 13 residues, from the cysteine through the phenylalanine. Only CDR3 DNA is held: 39 bases, read in frame from base 1. Trimming costs V 5 bases and J 3 bases, and their ends lie 10 bases apart.